This T cell receptor beta chain was found in a study of shared clonotypes between healthy human individuals. Turning to the study itself: Sampling drew on donors who were a couple of women and a few men aged 18 to 49. There were three CD4 naive, three CD4 memory, two CD8 naive and one CD8 memory plates per donor.

Every donor, a Caucasian adult, lived in Nashville, Tennessee. The data were produced by immunoSEQ multiplex PCR, yet TCRdb's version contains in-frame clones alone and is incomplete. The sample consists of about 2 million clones, approximately 95% of them appearing once. The ends lost 5 bases at V and 4 bases at J; junction bases unmatched: 10. From germline, CDR1 is SEHNR and CDR2 FQNEAQ (reference sequence). This CDR3 contains 16 residues. Study-wide results and limits: Researchers found naive subsets generally carried larger estimated richness than memory subsets.

Of note for this clone: Its antigen is still unknown.

The V and J genes are TRBV7-9 and TRBJ2-2; TRBD2 agrees at 7 bases. Sequencing was carried out using naive CD4+ T cells sorted from blood. As to subset: CD45RA+ positively selected. This TCR was sampled from a man younger than 35 in good health. For the CDR3, the DNA is TGTGCCAGCAGCCAAAGAGCTAGCGGAAGCACCGGGGAGCTGTTTTTT. Amino acid sequence: CASSQRASGSTGELFF.